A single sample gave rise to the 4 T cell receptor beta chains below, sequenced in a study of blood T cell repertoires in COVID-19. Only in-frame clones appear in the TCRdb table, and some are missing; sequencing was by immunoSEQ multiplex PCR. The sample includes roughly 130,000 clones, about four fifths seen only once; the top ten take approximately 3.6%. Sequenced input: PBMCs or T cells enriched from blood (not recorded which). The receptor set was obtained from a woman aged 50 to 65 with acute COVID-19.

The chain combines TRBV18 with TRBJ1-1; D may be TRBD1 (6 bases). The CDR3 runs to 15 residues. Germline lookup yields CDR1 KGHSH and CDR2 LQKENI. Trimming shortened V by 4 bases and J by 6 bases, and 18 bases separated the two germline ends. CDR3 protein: CASSRTGQPGAEAFF. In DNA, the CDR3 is TGTGCCAGCTCACGTACAGGACAGCCAGGCGCTGAAGCTTTCTTT.

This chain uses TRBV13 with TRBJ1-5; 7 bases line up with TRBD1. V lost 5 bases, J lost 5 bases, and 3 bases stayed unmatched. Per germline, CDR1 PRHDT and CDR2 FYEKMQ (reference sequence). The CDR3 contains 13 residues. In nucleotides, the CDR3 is TGTGCCAGCAGCCGACAGGGCTATCAGCCCCAGCATTTT. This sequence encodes CASSRQGYQPQHF.

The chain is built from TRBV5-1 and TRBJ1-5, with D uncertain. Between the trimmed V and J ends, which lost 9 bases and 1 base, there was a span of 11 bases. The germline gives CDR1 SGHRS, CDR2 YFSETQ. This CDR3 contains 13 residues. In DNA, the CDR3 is TGCGCCATGACCGAGGGAAGCAATCAGCCCCAGCATTTT. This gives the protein CAMTEGSNQPQHF.

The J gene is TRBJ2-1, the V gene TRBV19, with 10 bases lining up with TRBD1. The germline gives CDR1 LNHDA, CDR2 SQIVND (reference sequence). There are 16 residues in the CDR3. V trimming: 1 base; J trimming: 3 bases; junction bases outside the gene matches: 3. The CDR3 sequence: CASSIVGDRGYNEQFF. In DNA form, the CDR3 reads TGTGCCAGTAGTATAGTGGGGGACAGGGGCTACAATGAGCAGTTCTTC.